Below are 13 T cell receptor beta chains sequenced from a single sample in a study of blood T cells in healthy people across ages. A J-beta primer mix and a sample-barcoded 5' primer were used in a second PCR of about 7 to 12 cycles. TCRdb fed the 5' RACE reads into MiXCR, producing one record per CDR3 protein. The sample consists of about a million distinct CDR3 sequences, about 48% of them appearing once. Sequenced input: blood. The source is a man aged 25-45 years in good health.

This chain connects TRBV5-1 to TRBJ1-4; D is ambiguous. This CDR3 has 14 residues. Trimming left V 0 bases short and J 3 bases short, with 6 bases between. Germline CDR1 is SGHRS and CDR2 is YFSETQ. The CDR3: CASSLDVANEKLFF. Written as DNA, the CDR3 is TGCGCCAGCAGCTTGGACGTGGCTAATGAAAAACTGTTTTTT.

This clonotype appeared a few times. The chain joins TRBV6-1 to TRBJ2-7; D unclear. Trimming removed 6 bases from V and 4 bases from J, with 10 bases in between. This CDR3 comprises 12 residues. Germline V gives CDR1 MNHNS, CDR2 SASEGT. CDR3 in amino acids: CASRQDVYEQYF. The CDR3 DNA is TGTGCCAGCAGGCAGGACGTTTACGAGCAGTACTTC.

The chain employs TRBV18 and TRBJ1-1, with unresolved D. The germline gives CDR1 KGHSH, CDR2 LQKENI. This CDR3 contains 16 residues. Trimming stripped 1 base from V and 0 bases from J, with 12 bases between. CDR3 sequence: CASSPLIGDLNTEAFF. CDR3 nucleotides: TGTGCCAGCTCACCACTCATAGGAGACTTGAACACTGAAGCTTTCTTT.

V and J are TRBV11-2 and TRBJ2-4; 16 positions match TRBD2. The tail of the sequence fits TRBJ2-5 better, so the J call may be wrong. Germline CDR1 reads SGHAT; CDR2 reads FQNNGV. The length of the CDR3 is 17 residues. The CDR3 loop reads CASSSGTSGGAEETQYF. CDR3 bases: TGTGCCAGCAGCTCCGGGACTAGCGGGGGGGCCGAGGAGACCCAGTACTTC.

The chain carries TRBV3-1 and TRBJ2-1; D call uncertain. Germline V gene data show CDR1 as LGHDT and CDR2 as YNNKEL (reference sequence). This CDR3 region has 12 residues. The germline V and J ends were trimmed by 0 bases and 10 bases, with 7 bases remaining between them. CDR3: CASSQDFGEQFF. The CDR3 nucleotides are TGTGCCAGCAGCCAAGATTTCGGGGAGCAGTTCTTC.

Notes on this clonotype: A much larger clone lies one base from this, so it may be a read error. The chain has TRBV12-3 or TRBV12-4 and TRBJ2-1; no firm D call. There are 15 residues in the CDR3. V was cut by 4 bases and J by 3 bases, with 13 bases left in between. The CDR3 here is CASSSTWVVYNEQFF. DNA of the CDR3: TGTGCCAGCAGTTCGACTTGGGTAGTCTACAATGAGCAGTTCTTC.

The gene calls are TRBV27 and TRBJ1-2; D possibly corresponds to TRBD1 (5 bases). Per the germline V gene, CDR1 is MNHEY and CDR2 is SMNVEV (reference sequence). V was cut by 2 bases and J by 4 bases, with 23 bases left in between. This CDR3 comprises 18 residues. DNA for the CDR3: TGTGCCAGCAGTTTAGCGAAATCCACGGGGACTTGGTTCTATGGCTACACCTTC. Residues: CASSLAKSTGTWFYGYTF.

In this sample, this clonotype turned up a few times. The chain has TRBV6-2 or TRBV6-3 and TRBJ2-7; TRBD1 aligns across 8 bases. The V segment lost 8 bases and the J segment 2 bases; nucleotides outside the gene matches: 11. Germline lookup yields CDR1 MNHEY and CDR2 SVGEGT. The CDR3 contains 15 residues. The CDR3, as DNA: TGTGCCAGCGCCCTTCGGGGACAGGCGACCTACGAGCAGTACTTC. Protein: CASALRGQATYEQYF.

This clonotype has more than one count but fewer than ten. The DNA for the CDR3 is TGTGCCAGCAGCTTATGGAGGGATAAGAACGAGCAGTACTTC. It is translated as CASSLWRDKNEQYF. The chain carries TRBV7-2 and TRBJ2-7, with a weak D call TRBD2 (6 bases). V was pared by 2 bases and J by 5 bases, with 13 bases between. This CDR3 has 14 residues. The germline V gene has CDR1 SGHTA and CDR2 FQGNSA.

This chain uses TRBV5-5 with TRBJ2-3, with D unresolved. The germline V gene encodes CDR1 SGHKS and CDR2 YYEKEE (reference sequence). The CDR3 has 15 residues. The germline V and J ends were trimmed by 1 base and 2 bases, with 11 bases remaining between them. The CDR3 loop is CASSLRRLDTDTQYF. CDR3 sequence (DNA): TGTGCCAGCAGCTTGAGACGGCTGGACACAGATACGCAGTATTTT. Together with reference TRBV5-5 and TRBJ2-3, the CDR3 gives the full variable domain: DAGVTQSPTHLIKTRGQQVTLRCSPISGHKSVSWYQQVLGQGPQFIFQYYEKEERGRGNFPDRFSARQFPNYSSELNVNALLLGDSALYLCASSLRRLDTDTQYFGPGTRLTVL.

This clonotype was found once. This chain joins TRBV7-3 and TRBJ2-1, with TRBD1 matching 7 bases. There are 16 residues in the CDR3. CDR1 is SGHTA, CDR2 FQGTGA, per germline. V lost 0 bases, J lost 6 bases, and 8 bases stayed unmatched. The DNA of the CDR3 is TGTGCCAGCAGCTTAACGAGAACAGGGGCCCTCAATGAGCAGTTCTTC. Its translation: CASSLTRTGALNEQFF.

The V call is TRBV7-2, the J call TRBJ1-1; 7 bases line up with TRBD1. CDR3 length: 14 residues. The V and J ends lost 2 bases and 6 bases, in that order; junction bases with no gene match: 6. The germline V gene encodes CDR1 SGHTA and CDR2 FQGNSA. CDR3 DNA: TGTGCCAGCAGCTTACCAGGGGGAGTTTCTGAAGCTTTCTTT. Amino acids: CASSLPGGVSEAFF. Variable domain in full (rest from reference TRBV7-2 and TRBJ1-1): GAGVSQSPSNKVTEKGKDVELRCDPISGHTALYWYRQSLGQGLEFLIYFQGNSAPDKSGLPSDRFSAERTGGSVSTLTIQRTQQEDSAVYLCASSLPGGVSEAFFGQGTRLTVV.

For the CDR3, the DNA is TGTGCCAGCAGCTTAGAGCCTACAGGGGGTGAAGGCTACACCTTC. It encodes CASSLEPTGGEGYTF. This chain links TRBV7-9 with TRBJ1-2; 8 bases are a match to TRBD1. Germline trimming cut 1 base from V and 8 bases from J; bases unmatched to any gene: 9. Germline CDR1 is SEHNR and CDR2 is FQNEAQ (reference sequence). The CDR3 is 15 amino acids.